The entry that follows covers one TCR beta chain sequence. This record belongs to a study of blood T cell repertoires in COVID-19. Study information: The United States, Italy and Spain supplied acute and convalescent COVID-19 samples. In each case, the material was cDNA or gDNA derived from T cells, B-cell-depleted T cells, or PBMCs.

CDR3 length: 14 residues. Trimming stripped 2 bases from V and 10 bases from J, with 17 bases between. Germline values: CDR1 SGDLS, CDR2 YYNGEE. As handled by the study authors: Researchers report that nucleated cell counts were estimated from reference gene primer amplification. Assay: immunoSEQ multiplex PCR; the TCRdb copy retains only in-frame clones and omits some. V and J calls plus clone size are reproduced from that table; the DNA served to infer D and trimming. This table holds a few hundred thousand clones, about four fifths found once. The sample was peripheral blood. This chain uses TRBV9 with TRBJ2-3, with a tentative D call TRBD2 (6 bases). The sequence was collected from a woman aged 18-29 years with acute or convalescent COVID-19. The CDR3 reads CASSVDGSFFSQYF. The CDR3 nucleotides read TGTGCCAGCAGCGTCGACGGGAGTTTTTTTTCGCAGTATTTT. Full variable domain (outside the CDR3, taken from reference TRBV9 and TRBJ2-3): DSGVTQTPKHLITATGQRVTLRCSPRSGDLSVYWYQQSLDQGLQFLIQYYNGEERAKGNILERFSAQQFPDLHSELNLSSLELGDSALYFCASSVDGSFFSQYFGPGTRLTVL.